This T cell receptor beta chain was recorded in a study of metastatic and nonmetastatic thyroid tumors. The length of the CDR3 is 12 residues. V trimming: 4 bases; J trimming: 7 bases; junction bases outside the gene matches: 4. Per germline, CDR1 GTSNPN and CDR2 SVGIG (reference sequence). TCRdb re-called the PCR reads with MiXCR. The repertoire holds about 26,000 clones, with about a quarter as singletons. As regards this clone: Likely a read error: the CDR3 ends without its conserved phenylalanine or tryptophan.

Each patient went into thyroid surgery without having received any treatment. The material sequenced was blood. The TCR was taken from a female donor with papillary thyroid cancer or a benign thyroid nodule (not recorded which). Some clones in this sample may be carry-over from other donors' samples. The chain joins TRBV30 to TRBJ1-2, with TRBD1 matching over 9 bases. The CDR3 is CAWTQGAIGYTL. CDR3 nucleotides: TGTGCCTGGACACAGGGGGCAATTGGCTACACCTTA.